This T cell receptor (beta chain) was identified during a study of cytomegalovirus exposure and HLA in healthy donors. The PCR made use of 60 Vbeta and 13 Jbeta primers. The assay was immunoSEQ multiplex PCR, and TCRdb's table has in-frame clones only and misses some. The sample has around 140,000 clones, 77% seen once. About this clone itself: Its antigen remains unidentified.

Study-level results: In vitro, three CMV-associated chains proved specific for CMV antigens. Common viral pathogens seemed, in a later analysis, to connect with several of the most significant clusters. Previously analyzed data showed that most TCR beta V segments were productive at a frequency of about 87% or about 30%. The authors reported that TCR beta sequences could predict HLA-A and HLA-B alleles. These predictions were accurate for most subjects in the first cohort.

There are 14 residues in the CDR3. Germline V gene data show CDR1 as LNHDA and CDR2 as SQIVND (reference sequence). J gave up 6 bases and V 4 bases, and 7 bases lay outside the gene matches. The clonotype originates from a woman aged 40 to 50 in good health and CMV-seronegative. This rearrangement joins TRBV19 to TRBJ1-2, with 8 positions matching TRBD1. Sequencing input: PBMCs. The CDR3 loop reads CASSTQTGGNGYTF. CDR3 DNA sequence: TGTGCCAGTAGTACCCAAACAGGGGGGAATGGCTACACCTTC.